This T cell receptor (beta chain) was found in a study of cytomegalovirus exposure and HLA in healthy donors. General study results and limits: The study listed 164 cytomegalovirus-associated TCR beta chains. Across donors, presence/absence analyses took sequencing depth to be roughly uniform. Most TCR beta V segments were productive about 87% or about 30% of the time in an earlier analysis. Immune exposure information comprised only CMV serostatus.

CDR3 length: 13 amino acids. CDR1 and CDR2 (germline): SEHNR, FQNEAQ (reference sequence). The germline V and J ends were trimmed by 5 bases and 8 bases, with 15 bases remaining between them. Researchers ran the PCR with 60 Vbeta and 13 Jbeta primers. Produced via immunoSEQ multiplex PCR; TCRdb's table is partial and in-frame only. The table includes 60,000 to 75,000 clones, more than 75% detected once. As regards this clone: The antigen remains undetermined.

The source material was PBMCs. The source of this sequence is a man between 18 and 29 years old in good health and CMV-seropositive. V usage is TRBV7-9 and J usage is TRBJ1-1; weak D call: TRBD1 (6 bases). The CDR3 DNA sequence: TGTGCCAGCAGCCTAGAACCGGGACAAGAAGCTTTCTTT. It codes for CASSLEPGQEAFF. The full variable domain, rest sourced from reference TRBV7-9 and TRBJ1-1, is DTGVSQNPRHKITKRGQNVTFRCDPISEHNRLYWYRQTLGQGPEFLTYFQNEAQLEKSRLLSDRFSAERPKGSFSTLEIQRTEQGDSAMYLCASSLEPGQEAFFGQGTRLTVV.